The present TCR beta chain was sequenced within a study of T cells expressing NK-cell markers. The overall study: The authors sequenced eight donors, of whom seven were HCMV-seropositive and one was seronegative.

CDR1 is LNHNV and CDR2 is YYDKDF in the germline V gene (reference sequence). The CDR3 consists of 17 residues. Beta-chain TCR cDNA was generated via 5'RACE template switching with UMIs. TCRdb reprocessed the 5' RACE reads, keeping one entry per CDR3 protein, no DNA. This sample's table reports 150,000 or so distinct CDR3 sequences. Sequenced input: blood T cells: a sorted CD56 or NKG2C T cell subset, CD4+ or CD8+ T cells, or bulk PBMC T cells (not recorded which). The rearrangement uses TRBV15 and TRBJ2-3; with no DNA, the TCRdb D assignment of TRBD2 cannot be verified. The clonotype was recovered from a woman between 50 and 59 years old in good health. The CDR3: CATSRDVDYAGTDTQYF.